This T cell receptor (beta chain) was sequenced in a study of cytomegalovirus exposure and HLA in healthy donors. This clone has more than one count but fewer than ten. Its antigen remains unknown. In germline, CDR1 is LGHNT, CDR2 FRNRAP. J lost 7 bases, V lost 6 bases, and 8 bases had no gene match. This CDR3 is built from 15 residues. Whole-study findings and limits: A reported reduction in N-insertions relative to the roughly 700-donor mean was seen in an Asian-associated ancestry cluster in a later analysis. Cytomegalovirus-associated TCR beta chains were listed, numbering around 150. Association of a missense DCLRE1C variant with TCR beta V- and J-gene trimming was reported in a later analysis. Reportedly, diagnosis of cytomegalovirus status by the classifier showed high specificity and sensitivity.

The PCR used 60 Vbeta and 13 Jbeta primers. Some clones are missing from TCRdb's copy, which holds only in-frame ones; the method was immunoSEQ multiplex PCR. Altogether under 200,000 clones are present, 65% to 85% being singletons, with the ten largest covering 1.3%. The chain carries TRBV12-5 and TRBJ2-5, with 13 bases identical to TRBD2. Material: PBMCs. The receptor comes from a middle-aged man in good health and CMV-seropositive. This chain's CDR3 is CASGPGTSGKVTQYF. The CDR3 bases are TGTGCTAGTGGCCCCGGGACTAGCGGGAAGGTGACCCAGTACTTC.